This T cell receptor beta chain was captured in a study of OX40 agonist ivuxolimab in advanced cancers. As for the study in general: Clinicians treated patients with ivuxolimab, an agonistic anti-OX40 (CD134) antibody. Whole-study findings and limits: More expanded clones were found, on average, in CD8+ than in CD4+ T cells. Also present in some nonresponders was a low level of normalized T-cell clonal expansion.

Points on this clone: Its target is not known.

This CDR3 is built from 11 residues. V lost 2 bases, J lost 5 bases, and 2 bases lay in between. Germline loops: CDR1 MNHEY, CDR2 SVGAGI. Measured with immunoSEQ multiplex PCR; TCRdb has only the in-frame clones, and not every one. The sample contains some 30,000 clones, 92% of which appear only once. The input for sequencing was CD4+ or CD8+ T cells sorted from blood, taken in a trial of the OX40 agonist ivuxolimab. V and J are TRBV6-5 and TRBJ2-3, with unresolved D. The receptor was isolated from an adult with an advanced solid tumor such as melanoma, head and neck, liver or kidney cancer. CDR3 sequence reads: CASSYGDTQYF. The DNA of the CDR3 is TGTGCCAGCAGTTACGGAGATACGCAGTATTTT.